This T cell receptor beta chain originates from a study of blood T cells in healthy people across ages. This clonotype was observed many times. Russia was home to the donors, healthy Caucasian individuals aged roughly 6 to 95. With V trimmed by 2 bases and J by 5 bases, 7 bases remained unmatched. CDR3 length: 15 residues. Germline lookup yields CDR1 ENHRY and CDR2 SYGVKD. With a J-beta primer mix and a sample-barcoded 5' primer, a second PCR ran about 7 to 12 cycles. A single record per CDR3 protein comes from TCRdb applying MiXCR to the 5' RACE reads. The sample contains 630,000 or so distinct CDR3 sequences, 25% to 35% of which appear only once.

The sample was blood. This TCR came from a woman of 80 years or more in good health. The chain recombines TRBV10-3 with TRBJ1-2, with 8 bases matching TRBD1. CDR3 loop: CAISEAGGGQYGYTF. CDR3 DNA: TGTGCCATCAGTGAGGCAGGGGGCGGGCAGTATGGCTACACCTTC.